This T cell receptor beta chain was documented in a study of vaccination effects on CD4 cells after COVID-19. Study at large: Sampling occurred a median 72 days post second dose, range 14 to 241. In culture with approximately 10 IU/ml IL-2 and around 10 ug/ml peptides, PBMC were grown at fewer than 2.5 million per well. Study-level points and caveats: Missing from the study were early post-infection timepoints, and its convalescent patients were few.

With 2 bases clipped from V and 6 bases from J, the junction kept 8 bases outside the gene matches. Germline V CDR1 and CDR2: MNHNS, SASEGT. The CDR3 spans 15 residues. When less than 11 days of culture had elapsed, CD4+ T cells were isolated. Participants got two doses of BNT162b2 or mRNA-1273 vaccine. Profiled with immunoSEQ multiplex PCR; TCRdb holds only in-frame clones, not every one. This sample has roughly 45,000 clones, with 65% to 80% found just once. By share, this clone ranks as medium-sized. Its antigen is not identified. The TCR originated in a human donor who received a COVID-19 vaccine. The sample in question was CD4+ T cells from PBMCs cultured without peptide, obtained after COVID-19 vaccination. This chain joins TRBV6-1 and TRBJ2-7; TRBD2 matches 9 bases. The CDR3 protein is CASSESSSGSSEQYF. The CDR3 nucleotides read TGTGCCAGCAGTGAAAGTAGTAGCGGGAGTAGCGAGCAGTACTTC.